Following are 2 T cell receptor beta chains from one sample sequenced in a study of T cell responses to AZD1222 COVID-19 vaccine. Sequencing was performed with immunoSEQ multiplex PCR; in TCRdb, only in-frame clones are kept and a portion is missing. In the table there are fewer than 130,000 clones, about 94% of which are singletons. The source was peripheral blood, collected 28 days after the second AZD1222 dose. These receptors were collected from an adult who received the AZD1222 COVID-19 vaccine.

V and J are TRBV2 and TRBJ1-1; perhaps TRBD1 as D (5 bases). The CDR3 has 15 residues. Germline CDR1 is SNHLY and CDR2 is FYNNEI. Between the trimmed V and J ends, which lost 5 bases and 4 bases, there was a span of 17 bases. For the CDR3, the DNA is TGTGCCAGCAGTCCCGAGAGGGGTCGGGGCACTGAAGCTTTCTTT. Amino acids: CASSPERGRGTEAFF.

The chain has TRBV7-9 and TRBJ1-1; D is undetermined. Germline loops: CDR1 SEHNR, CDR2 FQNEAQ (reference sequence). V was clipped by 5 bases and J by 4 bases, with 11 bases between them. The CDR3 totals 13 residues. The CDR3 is CASSIPAGTEAFF. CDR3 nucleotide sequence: TGTGCCAGCAGCATACCGGCGGGCACTGAAGCTTTCTTT.